This is a list of T cell receptor beta chains from one sample in a study of prognosis after radiotherapy for stage I lung cancer. One entry per CDR3 protein results from TCRdb running MiXCR on the multiplex PCR reads. Altogether approximately 22,000 distinct CDR3 sequences are present, 40% to 45% being singletons, with the ten largest covering 30% to 35%. The sample here was PBMCs, taken before or after stereotactic body radiation therapy (not recorded which). The receptors originated from a donor at least 50 years old with non-small cell lung cancer. The CDR3 runs from the conserved cysteine through the conserved F or W. Each record gives: J gene, V gene, clone size, CDR3 protein. Size values are once, few and many counts, or a class for expanded clones, and some rows have none.

J gene: TRBJ1-6
V gene: TRBV10-3
clone size: many
CDR3 protein: CAISEGGTGSPLHF

J gene: TRBJ2-3
V gene: TRBV19
clone size: many
CDR3 protein: CASSITDGRTDTQYF

J gene: TRBJ2-1
V gene: TRBV6-2/TRBV6-3
clone size: once
CDR3 protein: CASTFQGISNEQFF

J gene: TRBJ2-7
V gene: TRBV5-5
clone size: NA
CDR3 protein: CASRYRTASSYEQYF

J gene: TRBJ2-7
V gene: TRBV5-6
clone size: NA
CDR3 protein: CSSRRTSGRGAYEQYF

J gene: TRBJ2-7
V gene: TRBV14
clone size: many
CDR3 protein: CASSPPGAGREQYF

J gene: TRBJ2-1
V gene: TRBV7-9
clone size: many
CDR3 protein: CASSLVQGLRNEQFF

J gene: TRBJ2-7
V gene: TRBV2
clone size: NA
CDR3 protein: CASSEGPPGGCYEQYF

J gene: TRBJ2-1
V gene: TRBV6-9
clone size: medium-sized
CDR3 protein: CASSFSSPSLAYNEQFF

J gene: TRBJ1-5
V gene: TRBV6-1
clone size: NA
CDR3 protein: CASIPGQGFGQPQHF

J gene: TRBJ2-3
V gene: TRBV20-1
clone size: many
CDR3 protein: CSASSTFGTDTQYF

J gene: TRBJ1-2
V gene: TRBV20-1
clone size: many
CDR3 protein: CSAVGGKYGYTF

J gene: TRBJ2-7
V gene: TRBV18
clone size: many
CDR3 protein: CASSPNPGRHTYEQYF

J gene: TRBJ2-3
V gene: TRBV20-1
clone size: many
CDR3 protein: CSARGAGDFYSTDTQYF

J gene: TRBJ2-7
V gene: TRBV6-5
clone size: NA
CDR3 protein: CASSFDRLRNEQYF

J gene: TRBJ1-6
V gene: TRBV5-1
clone size: medium-sized
CDR3 protein: CASGQGGSYNSPLHF

J gene: TRBJ2-3
V gene: TRBV5-6
clone size: many
CDR3 protein: CASNRRGTSNSDTQYF

J gene: TRBJ1-5
V gene: TRBV5-1
clone size: many
CDR3 protein: CASSPGTFSNQPQHF

J gene: TRBJ2-5
V gene: TRBV7-2
clone size: NA
CDR3 protein: CASSFDREGTQYF

J gene: TRBJ2-1
V gene: TRBV7-9
clone size: many
CDR3 protein: CASSRDYTGSDEQFF

J gene: TRBJ2-3
V gene: TRBV6-1
clone size: NA
CDR3 protein: CATTAVGQVTDTQYF

J gene: TRBJ2-6
V gene: TRBV12-3/TRBV12-4
clone size: many
CDR3 protein: CASRTTGGAGANVLTF

J gene: TRBJ2-1
V gene: TRBV6-1
clone size: medium-sized
CDR3 protein: CASSREGVTSLRSYNEQFF

J gene: TRBJ2-7
V gene: TRBV7-9
clone size: many
CDR3 protein: CASSSNAQGRYEQYF

J gene: TRBJ2-5
V gene: TRBV12-3/TRBV12-4
clone size: many
CDR3 protein: CASRASGRRQETQYF

J gene: TRBJ1-5
V gene: TRBV10-3
clone size: many
CDR3 protein: CAISDGQSNQPQHF

J gene: TRBJ2-7
V gene: TRBV6-8
clone size: NA
CDR3 protein: CASKREGGPGEQYF

J gene: TRBJ2-5
V gene: TRBV4-2
clone size: many
CDR3 protein: CASSQYSGREGETQYF

J gene: TRBJ2-1
V gene: TRBV7-3
clone size: many
CDR3 protein: CASSSRDRALNEQFF

J gene: TRBJ2-2
V gene: TRBV19
clone size: NA
CDR3 protein: CASSIGLAGVGELFF

J gene: TRBJ1-2
V gene: TRBV2
clone size: many
CDR3 protein: CASSELDIYTF

J gene: TRBJ2-2
V gene: TRBV7-2
clone size: few
CDR3 protein: CASSAQTAGELFF

J gene: TRBJ1-2
V gene: TRBV11-2
clone size: NA
CDR3 protein: CASSLGFGLDGYTF